The clone carrying this T cell receptor beta chain has at least ten counts. Antigen unknown. The data derive from a study of T cells in Graves' hyperthyroidism and ophthalmopathy. From germline, CDR1 is SGHTA and CDR2 FQGNSA. V lost 0 bases, J lost 8 bases, and 19 bases lay in between. This CDR3 comprises 16 residues. TCR beta CDR3 regions were amplified from RNA. HTBI primers drove first-round RT-PCR of the TCR CDR3. One entry per CDR3 protein, called by TCRdb with MiXCR from the multiplex PCR reads. The sample shows 350,000 to 400,000 distinct CDR3 sequences, approximately 17% of them seen only once. Ophthalmopathy cases met thresholds of Clinical Activity Score at least 3, NOSPECS grade at least 4 and duration under 3 months. Lactation, pregnancy, other autoimmune disease or uncontrolled infection led to exclusion of patients. Diagnosis relied on clinical symptoms, serum thyroxine and TRAb, thyroid ultrasound and orbital computed tomography.

Study-wide findings and caveats: Most thyroid clonotypes expanded above 0.001 appeared in blood too.

This clonotype was obtained from a man aged 18 to 29 with Graves' ophthalmopathy. The chain combines TRBV7-2 with TRBJ1-2; no clear D gene. The sample consisted of blood. CDR3 residues: CASSLAVTELSIGYTF. The DNA for the CDR3 is TGTGCCAGCAGCTTAGCGGTCACAGAACTGTCGATCGGCTACACCTTC.